This T cell receptor (beta chain) comes out of a study of shared clonotypes between healthy human individuals. Sequenced by immunoSEQ multiplex PCR; TCRdb stores in-frame clones only, minus some. This sample has more than 500,000 clones, with roughly 95% found just once. Between the trimmed V and J ends, which lost 5 bases and 3 bases, there was a span of 5 bases. CDR1 is MNHEY and CDR2 is SMNVEV in the germline V gene (reference sequence). The CDR3 runs 11 residues. Input material: naive CD4+ T cells sorted from blood. The subset here: CD45RA+ positively selected. The gene calls are TRBV27 and TRBJ2-7, with D possibly being TRBD1 (5 bases). This receptor was obtained from a woman aged 25 to 45 in good health. CDR3 DNA: TGTGCCAGCAGTCAGGGCTACGAGCAGTACTTC. Translated, it gives CASSQGYEQYF.